Below are 22 T cell receptor beta chains sequenced from a single sample in a study of cytomegalovirus exposure and HLA in healthy donors. PCR amplification relied on 60 Vbeta primers (plus 13 Jbeta primers). The protocol was immunoSEQ multiplex PCR, while the TCRdb copy is restricted to in-frame clones and leaves out a portion. The table includes around 120,000 clones, about 76% detected once. The specimen was PBMCs. These receptors were obtained from a man aged 60-69 years in good health and CMV-seropositive.

V usage is TRBV11-1 and J usage is TRBJ2-7, with D tentatively TRBD1 (5 bases). The CDR3 is 14 residues long. The germline gives CDR1 SGHAT, CDR2 FQDESV (reference sequence). V was pared by 2 bases and J by 0 bases, with 8 bases between. CDR3 coding DNA: TGTGCCAGCAGCTTATCCAGGGTCTCCTACGAGCAGTACTTC. Its translation is CASSLSRVSYEQYF.

The chain recombines TRBV7-9 with TRBJ2-7, with TRBD1 matching 8 bases. Trimming at V came to 4 bases and at J to 0 bases, leaving 5 bases not matched to a gene. The germline V gene has CDR1 SEHNR and CDR2 FQNEAQ (reference sequence). This CDR3 has 15 amino acids. The CDR3 bases are TGTGCCAGCAGCTCAGACAGGGGTTTCTCCTACGAGCAGTACTTC. Translated: CASSSDRGFSYEQYF.

This sequence joins TRBV5-1 and TRBJ1-2, with D tentatively TRBD1 (5 bases). V lost 0 bases to trimming and J lost 10 bases, with 16 bases between them. Germline CDR1 is SGHRS and CDR2 is YFSETQ. This CDR3 has 14 amino acids. The CDR3 DNA sequence: TGCGCCAGCAGCTTGGGTACGGGGGATTCTTCCTACACCTTC. Amino acid sequence: CASSLGTGDSSYTF.

This sequence joins TRBV29-1 and TRBJ2-3, with 8 bases fitting TRBD2. In germline, CDR1 is SQVTM, CDR2 ANQGSEA. CDR3 size: 17 residues. Unmatched junction bases numbered 10, after V lost 1 base and J lost 1 base. CDR3 coding DNA: TGCAGCGTTGAAGGAGCTAGAAGCGGGGGCCGCACAGATACGCAGTATTTT. Translated: CSVEGARSGGRTDTQYF.

CDR3 loop: CASSVGGADYGYTF. The DNA for the CDR3 is TGCGCCAGCAGCGTTGGTGGTGCAGACTATGGCTACACCTTC. The rearrangement uses TRBV5-1 and TRBJ1-2; D not resolved. Germline V gene sequence: CDR1 SGHRS, CDR2 YFSETQ. V shed 4 bases and J shed 3 bases, with 13 bases lying between them. This CDR3 has 14 residues.

This chain links TRBV11-2 with TRBJ1-1; D is possibly TRBD1 (5 bases). The germline V gene has CDR1 SGHAT and CDR2 FQNNGV. V was trimmed by 5 bases and J by 4 bases, leaving 14 bases between them. CDR3 size: 14 residues. The DNA of the CDR3 is TGTGCCAGCAGCCCATCAGGGTGGGCCACTGAAGCTTTCTTT. Protein sequence: CASSPSGWATEAFF.

This clone has just one count. This chain links TRBV4-1 with TRBJ1-2; a weak D match, TRBD1 (5 bases). CDR1 and CDR2 (germline): MGHRA, YSYEKL. CDR3 length: 14 residues. V lost 1 base and J 1 base, leaving 7 bases between the germline ends. The CDR3 sequence: CASSQGTYNYGYTF. The CDR3 DNA follows: TGCGCCAGCAGCCAAGGGACATATAACTATGGCTACACCTTC.

The chain couples TRBV11-1 to TRBJ2-7, with TRBD1 identical over 9 bases. Germline CDR1 SGHAT, CDR2 FQDESV (reference sequence). The CDR3 loop spans 16 amino acids. J lost 5 bases, V lost 5 bases, and 13 bases had no gene match. For the CDR3, the DNA is TGTGCCAGCAGCCTCACTGCCGGACAGGGGCCGCACGAGCAGTACTTC. Translation gives CASSLTAGQGPHEQYF.

The chain uses TRBV19 and TRBJ2-7; TRBD2 might be the D (6 bases). This CDR3 has 15 amino acids. V dropped 6 bases and J dropped 1 base, with 16 bases sitting between them. Germline CDR1 LNHDA, CDR2 SQIVND (reference sequence). CDR3 nucleotide sequence: TGTGCCAGTAGCCCCACGTGGGGGAGGTCCTACGAGCAGTACTTC. This gives the protein CASSPTWGRSYEQYF.

J is TRBJ2-1 and V is TRBV5-1; D possibly corresponds to TRBD1 (6 bases). V was shortened by 0 bases and J by 5 bases, with 9 bases between the two germline ends. Germline assignment: CDR1 SGHRS and CDR2 YFSETQ. This CDR3 comprises 14 residues. The CDR3 coding sequence is TGCGCCAGCAGCTTGGGGGCAGGGGACAATGAGCAGTTCTTC. This translates into CASSLGAGDNEQFF.

V and J are TRBV6-5 and TRBJ1-5; D is possibly TRBD1 (6 bases). V gave up 2 bases and J gave up 4 bases, with 9 bases separating them. The CDR3 sequence is 14 residues long. Germline CDR1 reads MNHEY; CDR2 reads SVGAGI. The CDR3 is CASSYEGGNQPQHF. CDR3 nucleotide sequence: TGTGCCAGCAGTTACGAGGGGGGGAATCAGCCCCAGCATTTT.

The rearrangement joins TRBV30 to TRBJ1-3; 7 bases are a match to TRBD1. The V gene's germline CDR1 is GTSNPN and CDR2 SVGIG (reference sequence). The ends lost 3 bases at V and 4 bases at J; junction bases unmatched: 6. The CDR3 runs to 14 residues. The DNA of the CDR3 is TGTGCCTGGAGGCCCCTACAGGGGGGAAACACCATATATTTT. Translation: CAWRPLQGGNTIYF.

The chain recombines TRBV27 with TRBJ2-7, with 9 bases identical to TRBD1. Germline CDR1 and CDR2: MNHEY and SMNVEV (reference sequence). Trimming at V came to 3 bases and at J to 1 base, leaving 1 base not matched to a gene. The length of the CDR3 is 14 residues. The CDR3 spells CASSLGQGSYEQYF. The DNA of the CDR3 is TGTGCCAGCAGTTTGGGACAGGGTTCCTACGAGCAGTACTTC.

The gene calls are TRBV6-1 and TRBJ2-5; 10 bases line up with TRBD1. With the DNA end fitting TRBJ2-7 better, the J assignment may be wrong. Per germline, CDR1 MNHNS and CDR2 SASEGT. The CDR3 length is 15 residues. The CDR3 nucleotides read TGTGCCAGCAAGACAGGGGGCGCCCCTAGCTACGAGCAGTACTTC. As protein: CASKTGGAPSYEQYF.

Here the CDR3 DNA reads TGCGCCAGCAGGACAGGCTCCCAGGTTGGGCCCCAGCATTTT. Translating gives CASRTGSQVGPQHF. The rearrangement uses TRBV10-1 and TRBJ1-5; possible D gene TRBD1, 6 bases. Germline V gives CDR1 WNHNN, CDR2 SYGVQD (reference sequence). Deletions cut 6 bases from V and 9 bases from J, with 18 bases between. This CDR3 contains 14 residues.

V gene TRBV28 combines with J gene TRBJ2-7; D ambiguous. There are 13 residues in the CDR3. The V and J ends lost 3 bases and 2 bases respectively, with 8 bases between them. Germline V gives CDR1 MDHEN, CDR2 SYDVKM. CDR3 sequence reads: CASSFTNTYEQYF. The CDR3 DNA sequence: TGTGCCAGCAGTTTTACTAACACCTACGAGCAGTACTTC.

The rearrangement joins TRBV21-1 to TRBJ1-1; the DNA was not used to check the table's D call, TRBD1. TRBV21-1 is flagged as a pseudogene. This CDR3 region has 13 residues. CDR3 bases: TGTGCCAGCAGCAAACACAGGGGCACTGAAGCTTTCTTT. It is translated as CASSKHRGTEAFF.

This chain joins TRBV10-3 and TRBJ1-2; D gene unclear. The germline gives CDR1 ENHRY, CDR2 SYGVKD. The length of the CDR3 is 12 residues. V was trimmed by 0 bases and J by 9 bases, leaving 8 bases between them. The CDR3 DNA is TGTGCCATCAGTGAGTCCCCGGGTAGCTACACCTTC. It codes for CAISESPGSYTF.

The chain uses TRBV5-1 and TRBJ1-2; 9 positions agree with TRBD1. This CDR3 has 15 amino acids. CDR1 is SGHRS, CDR2 YFSETQ, per germline. V dropped 4 bases and J dropped 1; count of bases not matched to a gene: 5. The CDR3 loop reads CASSPGDRDNYGYTF. The CDR3 DNA reads as TGCGCCAGCAGCCCCGGGGACAGGGATAACTATGGCTACACCTTC.

In its sample, this clone was seen a few times. This sequence joins TRBV2 and TRBJ2-3; a weak D match, TRBD1 (5 bases). This CDR3 spans 12 amino acids. Looked up from germline, CDR1 is SNHLY and CDR2 is FYNNEI. Trimming shortened V by 4 bases and J by 6 bases, and 8 bases separated the two germline ends. The CDR3 sequence is CASSVRGDTQYF. In DNA form, the CDR3 reads TGTGCCAGCAGTGTAAGGGGCGATACGCAGTATTTT. Variable domain in full (rest from reference TRBV2 and TRBJ2-3): EPEVTQTPSHQVTQMGQEVILRCVPISNHLYFYWYRQILGQKVEFLVSFYNNEISEKSEIFDDQFSVERPDGSNFTLKIRSTKLEDSAMYFCASSVRGDTQYFGPGTRLTVL.

This clone was detected only once. The V and J genes are TRBV18 and TRBJ1-1; weak D call: TRBD1 (5 bases). Germline V lookup: CDR1 KGHSH, CDR2 LQKENI. V lost 3 bases to trimming and J lost 0 bases, with 8 bases between them. The length of the CDR3 is 14 residues. As DNA, the CDR3 is TGTGCCAGCTCACCCGACAGATTGAACACTGAAGCTTTCTTT. This encodes CASSPDRLNTEAFF.

The chain has TRBV13 and TRBJ1-1; TRBD1 matches 11 bases. The trim removed 3 bases at V and 4 bases at J, leaving 7 bases unmatched. The CDR3 totals 16 residues. CDR1 PRHDT and CDR2 FYEKMQ come from the germline V gene (reference sequence). Here the CDR3 reads CASSFYPGTGGTEAFF. The CDR3 DNA reads as TGTGCCAGCAGCTTTTATCCCGGGACAGGGGGCACTGAAGCTTTCTTT.